Listed below are T cell receptor beta chains from one sample, sequenced in a study of shared clonotypes between healthy human individuals. Assay: immunoSEQ multiplex PCR; the TCRdb copy retains only in-frame clones and omits some. The data hold roughly 2,500,000 clones, with under 95% observed a single time. The sequenced sample consisted of naive CD4+ T cells from PBMCs. Receptors originate from a man aged 18 to 29 in good health. Some clones in this sample may be carry-over from other donors' samples. Both conserved end residues are part of each CDR3. A D gene is named only where the DNA matches it firmly. Clone size, where shown, is once, few, many, or a class for clones that have expanded.

J	size	D	V	DNA	CDR3
TRBJ1-2	.	.	TRBV7-9	TGTGCCAGCAGCTTAGGTTGGCAGCTCTCTACCTTC	CASSLGWQLSTF
TRBJ2-4	.	.	TRBV6-1	TGTGCCAGCAGTGAACAGAGGCAGCCAGCCAAAAACATTCAGTACTTC	CASSEQRQPAKNIQYF
TRBJ1-5	.	.	TRBV19	TGTGCCAGTAGTATTTTGGGACTCAGGGTCACCCAGCCCCAGCATTTT	CASSILGLRVTQPQHF
TRBJ2-5	.	.	TRBV7-3	TGTGCCAGCAGCTTAAGACCGGGATGGCAAGAGACCCAGTACTTC	CASSLRPGWQETQYF
TRBJ2-7	.	.	TRBV28	TGTGCCAGCACCGAGTACCGGGCCGCCTACGAGCAGTACTTC	CASTEYRAAYEQYF
TRBJ2-7	.	.	TRBV7-6	TGTGCCAGCAGCCTTAAGGGCTACGAGCAGTACTTC	CASSLKGYEQYF
TRBJ2-2	.	.	TRBV18	TGTGCCAGCTCAGTGGGCACCGGGGAGCTGTTTTTT	CASSVGTGELFF
TRBJ2-7	.	TRBD1	TRBV5-4	TGTGCCAGCAGCCCACGGGGGGACAGGGGTAGAGGTCTCGAGCAGTACTTC	CASSPRGDRGRGLEQYF
TRBJ2-5	.	.	TRBV10-3	TGTGCCATCAAGTATAGCGGCTCCAAAGCGGAGACCCAGTACTTC	CAIKYSGSKAETQYF
TRBJ2-2	.	TRBD1	TRBV9	TGTGCCAGCAGCGCGGGACAGGGCGTAGGGACCGGGGAGCTGTTTTTT	CASSAGQGVGTGELFF
TRBJ2-1	.	.	TRBV27	TGTGCCAGCAGTGAGAGGGGCAATGAGCAGTTCTTC	CASSERGNEQFF
TRBJ1-1	.	.	TRBV30	TGTGCCTGGAGTGAATCCGCCGGGAACACTGAAGCTTTCTTT	CAWSESAGNTEAFF
TRBJ2-1	.	.	TRBV19	TGTGCCAGTAGTCCAGACTCCTACAATGAGCAGTTCTTC	CASSPDSYNEQFF
TRBJ2-1	.	TRBD1	TRBV28	TGTGCCAGCAGTTCACCGCCGGGACAGAGATTCTACAATGAGCAGTTCTTC	CASSSPPGQRFYNEQFF
TRBJ2-3	.	TRBD2	TRBV2	TGTGCCAGCAGGTCTCTTAGCGGGAGGGCAGATACGCAGTATTTT	CASRSLSGRADTQYF
TRBJ1-1	once	.	TRBV27	TGTGCCAGCAGTTCACAGGGTTCTGAAGCTTTCTTT	CASSSQGSEAFF
TRBJ2-5	.	.	TRBV11-2	TGTGCCAGCAGCCGCGGACACGTCGAAGAGACCCAGTACTTC	CASSRGHVEETQYF
TRBJ1-2	.	.	TRBV9	TGTGCCAGCAGCGTAGAGTGGGGACATGCTAACTATGGCTACACCTTC	CASSVEWGHANYGYTF
TRBJ2-1	.	TRBD2	TRBV7-9	TGTGCCAGCAGCGTGACTAGCGGCTACAATGAGCAGTTCTTC	CASSVTSGYNEQFF
TRBJ2-1	.	TRBD1	TRBV28	TGTGCCAGCAGTCTCTCCCCCGGGACAGGCCCGGACAATGAGCAGTTCTTC	CASSLSPGTGPDNEQFF
TRBJ1-4	once	.	TRBV7-9	TGTGCCAGCAGCTTACTGGGGGGAGCAACTAATGAAAAACTGTTTTTT	CASSLLGGATNEKLFF
TRBJ2-3	.	.	TRBV11-3	TGTGCCAGCAGCTTAGGACAAACACGCACAGATACGCAGTATTTT	CASSLGQTRTDTQYF
TRBJ2-3	.	.	TRBV6-5	TGTGCCAGCAGTTACTCGTTAGGAAGGGATACGCAGTATTTT	CASSYSLGRDTQYF
TRBJ2-1	.	.	TRBV5-1	TGCGCCAGCAGCTTGGGAGTGGGTCAGGTAGGGCAGTTCTTC	CASSLGVGQVGQFF
TRBJ1-3	once	.	TRBV6-1	TGTGCCAGCAGTAGGACGGAGAGCTCTGGAAACACCATATATTTT	CASSRTESSGNTIYF
TRBJ2-2	.	TRBD2	TRBV19	TGTGCCAGTAGTCCGACTAGCGGGACGAACACCGGGGAGCTGTTTTTT	CASSPTSGTNTGELFF
TRBJ2-1	.	.	TRBV5-6	TGTGCCAGCAGCAAGGGACGGATGTCCTACAATGAGCAGTTCTTC	CASSKGRMSYNEQFF
TRBJ1-5	.	.	TRBV6-1	TGTGCCAGCAGTGAAGGGCCCTCAGTGTCGCAGCCCCAGCATTTT	CASSEGPSVSQPQHF
TRBJ2-1	.	TRBD1	TRBV15	TGTGCCACCAGCAGAGGGGGGACAGACGCTAGGAATGAGCAGTTCTTC	CATSRGGTDARNEQFF
TRBJ2-7	.	.	TRBV9	TGTGCCAGCAGCCCCCGTGGGGAGTCGTACGAGCAGTACTTC	CASSPRGESYEQYF
TRBJ2-5	.	.	TRBV7-8	TGTGCCAGCAGCTTAGGCTTGAGCGAGACCCAGTACTTC	CASSLGLSETQYF
TRBJ2-2	.	.	TRBV19	TGTGCCAGTAGGCGACCGGGTGAAGGAGACACCGGGGAGCTGTTTTTT	CASRRPGEGDTGELFF
TRBJ1-4	once	.	TRBV18	TGTGCCAGCTCGTCGGACCTTGATGAAAAACTGTTTTTT	CASSSDLDEKLFF
TRBJ2-5	.	TRBD1	TRBV29-1	TGCAGCGGTGGGACAGGGGTTGAGACCCAGTACTTC	CSGGTGVETQYF
TRBJ2-7	.	TRBD2	TRBV25-1	TGTGCCAGCAGTCTGGGGGGGACCTACGAGCAGTACTTC	CASSLGGTYEQYF
TRBJ2-7	.	.	TRBV6-5	TGTGCCAGCACCCAAGACAGTTTTGGCGAGCAGTACTTC	CASTQDSFGEQYF
TRBJ1-3	.	.	TRBV11-3	TGTGCCAGCAGGTTCCAGGCCGCTCGGGGTTACTCTGGAAACACCATATATTTT	CASRFQAARGYSGNTIYF
TRBJ1-5	.	.	TRBV6-6	TGTGCCAGCAGTCAACAGAGCAATCAGCCCCAGCATTTT	CASSQQSNQPQHF
TRBJ1-3	few	.	TRBV30	TGTGCCTGGAGTGGACTGGGCGGTTGGAACACCATATATTTT	CAWSGLGGWNTIYF
TRBJ2-5	.	TRBD1	TRBV28	TGTGCCAGCAGTTTCAGTACAGGGGGCCGTCAAGAGACCCAGTACTTC	CASSFSTGGRQETQYF
TRBJ1-3	.	.	TRBV10-3	TGTGCCATCACTGAGACAGGTTATGGAAACACCATATATTTT	CAITETGYGNTIYF
TRBJ1-3	.	TRBD1	TRBV9	TGTGCCAGCAGGGGGACAGGGAACACCATATATTTT	CASRGTGNTIYF
TRBJ1-5	few	TRBD1	TRBV19	TGTGCCAGTAGTATTACCCTGGGACAGGGGACGGGTCAGCCCCAGCATTTT	CASSITLGQGTGQPQHF
TRBJ2-7	.	TRBD2	TRBV7-6	TGTGCCAGCAGCGTCGGTACTAGCGAGGGCGAGCAGTACTTC	CASSVGTSEGEQYF
TRBJ1-4	.	.	TRBV25-1	TGTGCCTCGGTTGGAGGCCAAAATGAAAAACTGTTTTTT	CASVGGQNEKLFF
TRBJ2-7	many	.	TRBV9	TGTGCCAGCAGCCCGACCCCCGGTTACGAGCAGTACTTC	CASSPTPGYEQYF
TRBJ2-1	.	TRBD2	TRBV5-6	TGTGCCAGCAGCCTGGTACCCGGGACTAGCGGGAGCAATGAGCAGTTCTTC	CASSLVPGTSGSNEQFF
TRBJ1-1	.	.	TRBV11-2	TGTGCCAGCAGCCGCTCAGTAGGATCGAACACTGAAGCTTTCTTT	CASSRSVGSNTEAFF
TRBJ2-1	.	TRBD2	TRBV4-1	TGCGCCAGCAGCCAGGGTTTTCGCGGGAGGGCGAATGAGCAGTTCTTC	CASSQGFRGRANEQFF
TRBJ2-3	.	.	TRBV28	TGTGCCAGCAGCCCTCCAGCGGTGGCAGATACGCAGTATTTT	CASSPPAVADTQYF
TRBJ2-2	.	TRBD2	TRBV28	TGTGCCAGCGTTAACCCAGCGGGAGCGCACACCGGGGAGCTGTTTTTT	CASVNPAGAHTGELFF
TRBJ1-2	.	TRBD1	TRBV28	TGTGCCAGCAGTGTGACAGGGGGTTTCGGGTATGGCTACACCTTC	CASSVTGGFGYGYTF
TRBJ2-7	.	.	TRBV2	TGTGCCAGCAGAGAAGGTGGCGGCTCCTACGAGCAGTACTTC	CASREGGGSYEQYF
TRBJ1-2	.	.	TRBV25-1	TGTGCCAGCAGTGAAGGATCCCAGCTTGTGGGGGGCTACTCCTTC	CASSEGSQLVGGYSF